By sample share, the clone carrying this T cell receptor (beta chain) is medium-sized. It was genomic DNA that served as the template for profiling TCR beta VDJ and CDR3. TCRdb recomputed calls from the reads with MiXCR, one row per CDR3 protein. The sample holds 190,000 or so distinct CDR3 sequences, less than 50% seen once. Patients picked for sequencing had shown CD8+CD57+ cell expansion detected by flow cytometry. The source of the sample is a study of CD8+CD57+ T cells in acquired aplastic anemia. In germline, CDR1 is KGHDR, CDR2 SFDVKD. The CDR3 covers 13 residues. Between the trimmed V and J ends, which lost 5 bases and 2 bases, there was a span of 6 bases.

The source of this sequence is a human donor with aplastic anemia. This chain uses TRBV24-1 with TRBJ1-5, with D possibly matching TRBD1 (6 bases). Sequenced material: sorted CD4+, CD8+, or CD8+CD57+ T cells (not recorded which) from PBMCs. In DNA, the CDR3 is TGTGCCACCAGTGCAGGGGGCAATCAGCCCCAGCATTTT. Translating it yields CATSAGGNQPQHF.